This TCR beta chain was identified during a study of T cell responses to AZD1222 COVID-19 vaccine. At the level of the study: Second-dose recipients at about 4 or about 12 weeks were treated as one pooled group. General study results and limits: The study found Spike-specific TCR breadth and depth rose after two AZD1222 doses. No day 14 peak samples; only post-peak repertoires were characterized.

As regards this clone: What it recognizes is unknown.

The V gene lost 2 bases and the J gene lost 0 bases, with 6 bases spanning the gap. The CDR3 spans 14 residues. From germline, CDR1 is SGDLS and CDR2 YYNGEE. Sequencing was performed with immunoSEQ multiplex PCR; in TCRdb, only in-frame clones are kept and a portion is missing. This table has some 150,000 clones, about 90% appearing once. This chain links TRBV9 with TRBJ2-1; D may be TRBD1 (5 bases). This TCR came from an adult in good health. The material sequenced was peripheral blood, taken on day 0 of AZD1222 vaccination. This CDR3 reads CASSVDNSYNEQFF. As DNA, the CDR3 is TGTGCCAGCAGCGTGGACAACTCCTACAATGAGCAGTTCTTC.